Below are 22 T cell receptor beta chains sequenced from a single sample in a study of blood T cell repertoires in COVID-19. Using immunoSEQ multiplex PCR, the repertoire was profiled, and TCRdb retains in-frame clones only, with some absent. The profile shows 45,000 to 65,000 clones, about four fifths of them singletons. Sequenced input: peripheral blood. The receptors shown here come from a man between 65 and 85 years old with active COVID-19.

This clone was found once. V usage is TRBV9 and J usage is TRBJ1-1; D might be TRBD1 (6 bases). Trimming stripped 3 bases from V and 1 base from J, with 10 bases between. Looked up from germline, CDR1 is SGDLS and CDR2 is YYNGEE. CDR3 length: 14 amino acids. CDR3 in DNA: TGTGCCAGCAGCGAGGGGACATCGAACACTGAAGCTTTCTTT. Protein product: CASSEGTSNTEAFF.

The V gene is TRBV7-8, the J gene TRBJ2-5; TRBD1 aligns across 9 bases. Losses at the gene ends were 3 bases for V and 7 bases for J; bases not matched to a gene: 6. CDR3 length: 14 amino acids. The germline CDR1 and CDR2 sequences are SGHVS and FQNEAQ. This chain's CDR3 is CASSLPGQGGTQYF. DNA of the CDR3: TGTGCCAGCAGCTTGCCGGGACAGGGAGGGACCCAGTACTTC.

This chain joins TRBV6-2 or TRBV6-3 and TRBJ1-5; no definite D call. Germline V gene lookup returns CDR1 MNHEY and CDR2 SVGEGT. This CDR3 comprises 13 residues. Trimming pared 6 bases from V and 12 bases from J, leaving 18 bases between. CDR3 nucleotides: TGTGCCAGCAGCATAGATCCGGGAGCCCTCCAGCATTTT. Its protein product is CASSIDPGALQHF.

The table lists this clone with a few counts. CDR3 nucleotides: TGTGCCAGCAGCCAAGCCACGAAATCGCACAGGGGTGGCACTGAAGCTTTCTTT. It encodes CASSQATKSHRGGTEAFF. The gene calls are TRBV4-2 and TRBJ1-1; 7 bases agree with TRBD1. Per germline, CDR1 LGHNA and CDR2 YNFKEQ. V trimming: 1 base; J trimming: 4 bases; junction bases outside the gene matches: 15. This CDR3 is 18 amino acids long.

The chain is built from TRBV7-3 and TRBJ2-2, with D perhaps TRBD2 (6 bases). CDR1 is SGHTA and CDR2 is FQGTGA in the germline V gene. The CDR3 sequence is 16 residues long. Trimming stripped 2 bases from V and 0 bases from J, with 10 bases between. The CDR3 bases are TGTGCCAGCAGCTTACTGACGGGGGCGAACACCGGGGAGCTGTTTTTT. This encodes CASSLLTGANTGELFF.

This chain uses TRBV19 with TRBJ1-1; D ambiguous. V was cut by 5 bases and J by 1 base, with 11 bases left in between. Germline loops: CDR1 LNHDA, CDR2 SQIVND (reference sequence). This CDR3 has 14 amino acids. The DNA for the CDR3 is TGTGCCAGTAGTCTCGGCAGGAAGAACACTGAAGCTTTCTTT. Encoded protein: CASSLGRKNTEAFF.

The gene calls are TRBV5-4 and TRBJ1-1; no clear D gene. Trimming took 4 bases from V and 3 from J, leaving 10 bases between them. CDR1 and CDR2 (germline): SGHNT, YYREEE (reference sequence). This CDR3 is 13 amino acids long. CDR3 sequence (DNA): TGTGCCAGCAGCAGCGGACGGGACACTGAAGCTTTCTTT. It translates to CASSSGRDTEAFF.

The rearrangement links TRBV7-2 to TRBJ2-7; TRBD1 aligns across 8 bases. This CDR3 region has 15 residues. Germline lookup yields CDR1 SGHTA and CDR2 FQGNSA. V was clipped by 5 bases and J by 4 bases; unmatched bases: 10. CDR3 DNA sequence: TGTGCCAGCAGCCGTGATGGGACAGGTTTTTACGAGCAGTACTTC. Encoded protein: CASSRDGTGFYEQYF.

Only a few counts were recorded for this clone. The V gene is TRBV5-8, the J gene TRBJ1-5, with a possible D match to TRBD1 (5 bases). The V gene's germline CDR1 is SGHTS and CDR2 YDEGEE. The CDR3 contains 12 residues. V was pared by 4 bases and J by 8 bases, with 10 bases between. Written as DNA, the CDR3 is TGTGCCAGCAGCGACCCGGGGGAGCCCCAGCATTTT. Translated, it gives CASSDPGEPQHF.

V and J are TRBV19 and TRBJ1-2, with a weak D call TRBD1 (5 bases). Germline-derived CDR1 and CDR2 are LNHDA and SQIVND (reference sequence). Between the trimmed V and J ends, which lost 5 bases and 6 bases, there was a span of 16 bases. The CDR3 covers 14 residues. CDR3 loop: CASSGGTARDGYTF. CDR3 in DNA: TGTGCCAGTAGTGGGGGGACCGCGAGGGATGGCTACACCTTC.

The V gene is TRBV7-2, the J gene TRBJ2-7; 10 positions match TRBD2. This CDR3 comprises 16 residues. V dropped 2 bases and J dropped 5; count of bases not matched to a gene: 9. Per the germline V gene, CDR1 is SGHTA and CDR2 is FQGNSA. This CDR3 reads CASSLRSSGGNHEQYF. The CDR3 DNA follows: TGTGCCAGCAGCTTACGTTCTAGCGGGGGTAATCACGAGCAGTACTTC.

The chain combines TRBV7-9 with TRBJ2-1, with 8 nucleotides matching TRBD2. The germline gives CDR1 SEHNR, CDR2 FQNEAQ (reference sequence). This CDR3 is 16 amino acids long. With 2 bases clipped from V and 6 bases from J, the junction kept 9 bases outside the gene matches. The chain's CDR3 is CASSLFFAGGGNEQFF. The DNA for the CDR3 is TGTGCCAGCAGCTTATTCTTCGCGGGAGGAGGCAATGAGCAGTTCTTC.

V is TRBV7-9 and J is TRBJ2-2, with 8 nucleotides matching TRBD1. The CDR3 loop spans 18 amino acids. Trimming cost V 7 bases and J 6 bases; bases outside gene matches: 19. Per germline, CDR1 SEHNR and CDR2 FQNEAQ (reference sequence). The CDR3: CASTRQPMTGDLAGELFF. For the CDR3, the DNA is TGTGCCAGCACCCGACAACCCATGACAGGGGATCTTGCCGGGGAGCTGTTTTTT.

This chain links TRBV6-1 with TRBJ1-6, with 7 bases aligning to TRBD1. The length of the CDR3 is 14 residues. J lost 9 bases, V lost 3 bases, and 5 bases had no gene match. Germline CDR1 and CDR2: MNHNS and SASEGT. CDR3: CASSDGQASSPLHF. CDR3 bases: TGTGCCAGCAGTGACGGACAGGCAAGTTCACCCCTCCACTTT.

This chain links TRBV30 with TRBJ1-6, with D maybe TRBD1 (5 bases). The CDR3 length is 13 residues. CDR1 is GTSNPN and CDR2 is SVGIG in the germline V gene (reference sequence). V lost 1 base and J lost 8, with 9 bases in between. The CDR3 DNA follows: TGTGCCTGGAGTGGGGGGACTGATTCACCCCTCCACTTT. Translation gives CAWSGGTDSPLHF.

V and J are TRBV7-8 and TRBJ2-1, with 7 bases matching TRBD1. Germline trimming cut 3 bases from V and 5 bases from J; bases unmatched to any gene: 4. The CDR3 length is 14 residues. In germline, CDR1 is SGHVS, CDR2 FQNEAQ. The CDR3 protein is CASSLGTANNEQFF. In nucleotides, the CDR3 is TGTGCCAGCAGCTTGGGGACAGCGAACAATGAGCAGTTCTTC.

The chain combines TRBV2 with TRBJ1-4; 11 positions match TRBD1. This CDR3 has 16 residues. J was trimmed by 6 bases and V by 2 bases; bases with no gene match: 5. Germline V gene lookup returns CDR1 SNHLY and CDR2 FYNNEI. This chain's CDR3 is CASSEWTGGRDEKLFF. The CDR3 DNA is TGTGCCAGCAGTGAATGGACAGGGGGCAGGGATGAAAAACTGTTTTTT.

The chain couples TRBV27 to TRBJ1-2; 12 bases agree with TRBD1. The CDR3 covers 16 residues. Per the germline V gene, CDR1 is MNHEY and CDR2 is SMNVEV (reference sequence). Losses at the gene ends were 6 bases for V and 4 bases for J; bases not matched to a gene: 9. CDR3 in DNA: TGTGCCAGCAGGCCCGGGACAGGGGGCGCGGGCTATGGCTACACCTTC. It encodes CASRPGTGGAGYGYTF.

The V call is TRBV7-2, the J call TRBJ2-3; D remains unclear. The germline V gene has CDR1 SGHTA and CDR2 FQGNSA. Trimming stripped 1 base from V and 5 bases from J, with 10 bases between. This CDR3 comprises 14 residues. The CDR3 loop reads CASSLGYRLDTQYF. CDR3 in DNA: TGTGCCAGCAGCTTAGGGTATCGGTTAGATACGCAGTATTTT.

This chain connects TRBV10-3 to TRBJ1-2; perhaps TRBD1 as D (5 bases). The CDR3 has 17 amino acids. V was trimmed by 4 bases and J by 6 bases, leaving 24 bases between them. CDR1 is ENHRY, CDR2 SYGVKD, per germline. CDR3 in amino acids: CAISAHAEKGGGDGYTF. The CDR3 region has the DNA TGTGCCATCAGTGCCCACGCGGAGAAGGGCGGGGGGGATGGCTACACCTTC.

This clone was counted between two and nine times. The rearrangement links TRBV4-3 to TRBJ2-2, with D unresolved. CDR1 is LGHNA and CDR2 is YSLEER in the germline V gene. The CDR3 covers 16 residues. V gave up 0 bases and J gave up 0 bases, with 8 bases separating them. CDR3 amino acids: CASSQDMGTNTGELFF. CDR3 in DNA: TGCGCCAGCAGCCAAGATATGGGCACGAACACCGGGGAGCTGTTTTTT.

The chain employs TRBV10-3 and TRBJ2-3, with D tentatively TRBD2 (7 bases). Germline V gives CDR1 ENHRY, CDR2 SYGVKD. V was shortened by 6 bases and J by 2 bases, with 18 bases between the two germline ends. The CDR3 runs to 16 residues. The CDR3 DNA is TGTGCCATCAGCCGCACGGGGGGCTCAGTCACAGATACGCAGTATTTT. Its translation: CAISRTGGSVTDTQYF.